This T cell receptor (beta chain) was documented in a study of identical twins. Study conclusions and caveats: Models predicted too little out-of-frame TCR alpha sharing in monozygotic twins. Clonotypes of the beta chain that were abundant in cord blood carried fewer insertions (memory repertoires showed none).

Addition of a universal primer site occurred through template switching, and cDNA carried unique molecular identifiers. TCRdb re-called the 5' RACE reads through MiXCR, storing one row per CDR3 protein. There are 250,000 or so distinct CDR3 sequences in the sample; about 13% occur only once, and around 4% lies in the top ten. Turning to this clonotype: Its target is unknown.

These records were also assigned to another study, of yellow fever vaccine responses in identical twins. This second report adds: A vaccine T cell response that seemed partly convergent and partly personalized was reported in twins.

The sequenced sample was memory (CD45RO+) T cells sorted from blood. The clonotype comes from a woman aged 18-29 years in good health.

DNA of the CDR3: TGTGCCAGCAGCATCCGACCCGTCCGCGAGGATGAGCAGTTCTTC. It is translated as CASSIRPVREDEQFF. The chain couples TRBV13 to TRBJ2-1; no clear D. The length of the CDR3 is 15 residues. Germline loops: CDR1 PRHDT, CDR2 FYEKMQ (reference sequence). Deletions cut 5 bases from V and 8 bases from J, with 19 bases between.